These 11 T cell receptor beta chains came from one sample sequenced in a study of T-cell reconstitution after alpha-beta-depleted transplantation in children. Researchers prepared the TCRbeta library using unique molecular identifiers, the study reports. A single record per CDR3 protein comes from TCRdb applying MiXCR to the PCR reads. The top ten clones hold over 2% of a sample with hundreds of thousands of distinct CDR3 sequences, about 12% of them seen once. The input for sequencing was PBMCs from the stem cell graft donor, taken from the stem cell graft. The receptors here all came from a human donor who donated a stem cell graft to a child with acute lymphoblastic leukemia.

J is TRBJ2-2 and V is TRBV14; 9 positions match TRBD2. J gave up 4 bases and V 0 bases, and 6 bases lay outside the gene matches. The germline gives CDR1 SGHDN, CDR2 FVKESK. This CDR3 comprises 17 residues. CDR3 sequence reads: CASSQDRRREGTGELFF. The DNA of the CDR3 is TGTGCCAGCAGCCAAGATCGACGGCGGGAGGGCACCGGGGAGCTGTTTTTT.

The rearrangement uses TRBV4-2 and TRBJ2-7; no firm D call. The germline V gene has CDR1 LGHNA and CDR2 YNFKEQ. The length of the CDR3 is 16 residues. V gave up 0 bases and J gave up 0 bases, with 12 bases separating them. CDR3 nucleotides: TGTGCCAGCAGCCAAGATCTCACGGAGAGCTCCTACGAGCAGTACTTC. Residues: CASSQDLTESSYEQYF.

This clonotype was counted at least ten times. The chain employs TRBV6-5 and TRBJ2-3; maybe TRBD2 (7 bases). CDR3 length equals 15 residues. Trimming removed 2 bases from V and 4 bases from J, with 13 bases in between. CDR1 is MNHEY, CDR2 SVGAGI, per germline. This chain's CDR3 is CASSYIVGGPDTQYF. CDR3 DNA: TGTGCCAGCAGTTACATTGTGGGGGGGCCAGATACGCAGTATTTT.

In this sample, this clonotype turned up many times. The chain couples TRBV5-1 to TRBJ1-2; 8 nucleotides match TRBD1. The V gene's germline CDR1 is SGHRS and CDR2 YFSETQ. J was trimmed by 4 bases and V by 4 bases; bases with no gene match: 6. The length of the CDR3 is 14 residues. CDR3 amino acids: CASSQRQGRYGYTF. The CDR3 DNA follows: TGCGCCAGCAGCCAAAGACAGGGGCGCTATGGCTACACCTTC.

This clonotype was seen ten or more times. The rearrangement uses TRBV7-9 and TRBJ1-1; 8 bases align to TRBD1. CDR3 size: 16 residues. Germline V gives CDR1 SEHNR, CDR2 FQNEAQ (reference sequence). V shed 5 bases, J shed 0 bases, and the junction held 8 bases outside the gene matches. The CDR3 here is CASSPGQGGMNTEAFF. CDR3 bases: TGTGCCAGCAGCCCTGGACAGGGAGGCATGAACACTGAAGCTTTCTTT.

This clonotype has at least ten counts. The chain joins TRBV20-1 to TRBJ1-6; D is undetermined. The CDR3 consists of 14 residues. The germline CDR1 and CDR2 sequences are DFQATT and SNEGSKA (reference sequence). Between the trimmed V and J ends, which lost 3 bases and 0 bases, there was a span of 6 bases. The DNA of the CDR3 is TGCAGTGCTAGGGATAGCTCCTATAATTCACCCCTCCACTTT. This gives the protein CSARDSSYNSPLHF.

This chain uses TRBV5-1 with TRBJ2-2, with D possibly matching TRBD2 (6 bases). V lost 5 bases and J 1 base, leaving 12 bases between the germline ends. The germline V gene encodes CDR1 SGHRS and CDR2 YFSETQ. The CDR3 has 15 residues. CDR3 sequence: CASRPGLGNTGELFF. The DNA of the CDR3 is TGCGCCAGCAGGCCGGGACTGGGGAACACCGGGGAGCTGTTTTTT.

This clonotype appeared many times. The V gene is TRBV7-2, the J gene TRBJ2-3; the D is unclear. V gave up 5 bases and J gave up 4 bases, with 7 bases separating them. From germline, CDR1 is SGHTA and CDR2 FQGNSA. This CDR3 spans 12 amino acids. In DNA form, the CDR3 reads TGTGCCAGCAGCCTTCCCGCAGATACGCAGTATTTT. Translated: CASSLPADTQYF.

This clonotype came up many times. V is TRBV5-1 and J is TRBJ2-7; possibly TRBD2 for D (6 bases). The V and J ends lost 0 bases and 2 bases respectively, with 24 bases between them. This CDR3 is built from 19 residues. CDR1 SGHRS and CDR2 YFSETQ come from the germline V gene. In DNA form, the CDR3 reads TGCGCCAGCAGCTTGGTAGAAGGTGGGGGGAACGAGGACCCCTACGAGCAGTACTTC. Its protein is CASSLVEGGGNEDPYEQYF.

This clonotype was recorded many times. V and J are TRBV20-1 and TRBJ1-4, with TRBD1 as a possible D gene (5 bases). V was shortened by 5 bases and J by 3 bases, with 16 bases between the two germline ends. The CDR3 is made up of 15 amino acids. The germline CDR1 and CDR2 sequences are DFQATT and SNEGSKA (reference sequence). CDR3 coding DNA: TGCAGTGCTTCCTCTCCCGGGGGATCTAATGAAAAACTGTTTTTT. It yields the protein CSASSPGGSNEKLFF.

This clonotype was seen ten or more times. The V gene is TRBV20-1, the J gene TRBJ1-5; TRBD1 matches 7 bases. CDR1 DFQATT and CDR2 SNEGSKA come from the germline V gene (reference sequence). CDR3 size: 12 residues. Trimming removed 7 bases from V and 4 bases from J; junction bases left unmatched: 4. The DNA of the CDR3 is TGCAGTGGGGGACAGTCAAATCAGCCCCAGCATTTT. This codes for CSGGQSNQPQHF.